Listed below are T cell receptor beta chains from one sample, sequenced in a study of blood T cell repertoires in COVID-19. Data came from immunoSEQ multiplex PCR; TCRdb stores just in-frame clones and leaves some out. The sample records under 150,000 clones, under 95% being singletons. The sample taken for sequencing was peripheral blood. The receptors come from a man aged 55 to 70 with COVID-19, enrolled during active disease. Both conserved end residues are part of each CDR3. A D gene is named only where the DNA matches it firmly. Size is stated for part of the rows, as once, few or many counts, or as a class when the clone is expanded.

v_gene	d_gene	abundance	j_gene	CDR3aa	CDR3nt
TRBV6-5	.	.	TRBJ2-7	CASRRTENSEQYF	TGTGCCAGCAGGAGGACAGAAAATAGCGAGCAGTACTTC
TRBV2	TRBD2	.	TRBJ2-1	CASTMGGVSYNEQFF	TGTGCCAGCACCATGGGAGGGGTATCCTACAATGAGCAGTTCTTC
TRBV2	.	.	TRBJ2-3	CASNWETSTDTQYF	TGTGCCAGCAATTGGGAGACTAGCACAGATACGCAGTATTTT
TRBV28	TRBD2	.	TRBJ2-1	CASSLTSGTNEQFF	TGTGCCAGCAGTTTAACGAGCGGGACTAATGAGCAGTTCTTC
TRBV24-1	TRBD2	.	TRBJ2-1	CATSDQRGLAGVYNEQFF	TGTGCCACCAGTGATCAAAGGGGACTAGCGGGGGTCTACAATGAGCAGTTCTTC
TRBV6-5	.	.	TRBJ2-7	CASSYSLTGDEQYF	TGTGCCAGCAGTTACTCCCTGACGGGGGACGAGCAGTACTTC
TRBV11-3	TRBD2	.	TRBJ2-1	CASSLDRGGQQFF	TGTGCCAGCAGCTTAGATCGGGGGGGTCAGCAGTTCTTC
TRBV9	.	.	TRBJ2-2	CASSVESNTGELFF	TGTGCCAGCAGCGTTGAGTCAAACACCGGGGAGCTGTTTTTT
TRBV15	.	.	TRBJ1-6	CATASSYNSPLHF	TGTGCCACCGCCAGCTCCTATAATTCACCCCTCCACTTT
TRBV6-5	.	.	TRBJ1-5	CASRGLGGAQHF	TGTGCCAGCAGGGGGCTGGGGGGGGCCCAGCATTTT
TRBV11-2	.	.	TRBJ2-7	CASSSLTSTYEQYF	TGTGCCAGCAGCTCCCTGACTTCCACCTACGAGCAGTACTTC
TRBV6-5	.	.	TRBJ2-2	CATGPPGIGELFF	TGTGCCACCGGACCCCCAGGGATCGGGGAGCTGTTTTTT
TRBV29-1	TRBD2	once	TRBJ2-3	CSVERGGNTDTQYF	TGCAGCGTTGAGAGGGGAGGGAATACAGATACGCAGTATTTT
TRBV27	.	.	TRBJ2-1	CATTSADFSYNEQFF	TGTGCCACCACCTCGGCGGACTTCTCCTACAATGAGCAGTTCTTC
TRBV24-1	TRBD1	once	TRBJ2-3	CATSDWTGNTDTQYF	TGTGCCACCAGTGATTGGACAGGGAACACAGATACGCAGTATTTT
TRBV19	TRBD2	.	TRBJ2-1	CASSSPLAAGVFNEQFF	TGTGCCAGTAGTTCTCCACTAGCAGCGGGAGTTTTCAATGAGCAGTTCTTC
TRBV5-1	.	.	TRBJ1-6	CASSLGSENSPLHF	TGCGCCAGCAGCTTGGGGAGTGAGAATTCACCCCTCCACTTT
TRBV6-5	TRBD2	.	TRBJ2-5	CASTKTSGEETQYF	TGTGCCAGCACAAAGACTAGCGGAGAAGAGACCCAGTACTTC
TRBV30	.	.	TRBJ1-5	CALAPPDSNQPQHF	TGTGCCTTAGCTCCCCCAGATAGCAATCAGCCCCAGCATTTT
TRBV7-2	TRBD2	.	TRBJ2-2	CASSLGASGRSAGELFF	TGTGCCAGCAGCTTAGGGGCTAGCGGGAGAAGTGCCGGGGAGCTGTTTTTT
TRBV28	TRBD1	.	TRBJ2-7	CASTDHRGGYEQYF	TGTGCCAGCACCGATCACAGGGGTGGATACGAGCAGTACTTC
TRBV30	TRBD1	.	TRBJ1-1	CAGMGQQNTEAFF	TGTGCCGGCATGGGACAGCAGAACACTGAAGCTTTCTTT
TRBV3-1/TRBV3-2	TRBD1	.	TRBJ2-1	CASSRDRGLYNEQFF	TGTGCCAGCAGCCGGGACAGGGGACTTTACAATGAGCAGTTCTTC
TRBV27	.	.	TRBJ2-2	CASSQGTNTGELFF	TGTGCCAGCAGTCAGGGGACGAACACCGGGGAGCTGTTTTTT
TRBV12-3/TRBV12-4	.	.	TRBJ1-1	CASSLRGTEAFF	TGTGCCAGCAGTTTACGGGGCACTGAAGCTTTCTTT
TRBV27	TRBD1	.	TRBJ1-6	CASSPPGTGYRSPLHF	TGTGCCAGCAGTCCCCCTGGGACAGGGTATCGATCACCCCTCCACTTT
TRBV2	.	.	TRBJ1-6	CASSGAGDALHF	TGTGCCAGCAGTGGGGCAGGGGATGCCCTCCACTTT